These 5 T cell receptor beta chains originate from one sample sequenced in a study of human T cells and chemical hapten exposure. Time point of the sample: patch test 1, 2 weeks after DPC sensitization. The treatment denotes: therapeutic diphenylcyclopropenone sensitization with weekly scalp DPC. TCRdb itself ran the RACE reads through MiXCR, one entry per CDR3 protein. This table holds some 340,000 distinct CDR3 sequences, around 7% found once. Sequenced material: whole blood, taken in connection with sensitization to the hapten diphenylcyclopropenone (DPC). All receptors come from a woman younger than 35 with alopecia areata. Some clones in this sample may be carry-over from other donors' samples.

This clonotype was counted at least ten times. The V gene is TRBV20-1, the J gene TRBJ1-1, with D possibly being TRBD1 (5 bases). Germline values: CDR1 DFQATT, CDR2 SNEGSKA (reference sequence). V was pared by 0 bases and J by 10 bases, with 18 bases between. This CDR3 has 14 residues. This CDR3 reads CSARDSRGSLGAFF. The CDR3 nucleotides are TGCAGTGCTAGAGATAGTCGGGGGTCATTGGGAGCTTTCTTT.

V and J are TRBV5-6 and TRBJ2-7; the D is unclear. Deletions cut 1 base from V and 3 bases from J, with 11 bases between. There are 14 residues in the CDR3. The germline V gene has CDR1 SGHDT and CDR2 YYEEEE. The CDR3 here is CASSLWNSVYEQYF. DNA of the CDR3: TGTGCCAGCAGCTTGTGGAATTCGGTCTACGAGCAGTACTTC.

The chain recombines TRBV7-8 with TRBJ2-5; TRBD1 is a possible D gene (6 bases). This CDR3 is built from 15 residues. Per the germline V gene, CDR1 is SGHVS and CDR2 is FQNEAQ. The V gene lost 4 bases and the J gene lost 2 bases, with 14 bases spanning the gap. In DNA form, the CDR3 reads TGTGCCAGCAGCTCAGGACAGTTTCATCAAGAGACCCAGTACTTC. Translated, it gives CASSSGQFHQETQYF.

In its sample, this clonotype was seen many times. The chain recombines TRBV5-4 with TRBJ2-7; the match to TRBD1 covers 7 bases. The CDR3 is 12 residues long. V was pared by 3 bases and J by 5 bases, with 2 bases of the junction left unmatched. CDR1 and CDR2 from the germline V gene are SGHNT and YYREEE (reference sequence). The CDR3 sequence: CASSSQGNEQYF. The CDR3 coding sequence is TGTGCCAGCAGCTCACAGGGGAACGAGCAGTACTTC.

The rearrangement uses TRBV12-3 or TRBV12-4 and TRBJ2-7, with a tentative D call TRBD1 (5 bases). Trimming pared 6 bases from V and 3 bases from J, leaving 12 bases between. This CDR3 region has 13 residues. CDR3 region: CASSLLQGYEQYF. CDR3 nucleotides: TGTGCCAGCAGCCTCCTCCAGGGCTACGAGCAGTACTTC.